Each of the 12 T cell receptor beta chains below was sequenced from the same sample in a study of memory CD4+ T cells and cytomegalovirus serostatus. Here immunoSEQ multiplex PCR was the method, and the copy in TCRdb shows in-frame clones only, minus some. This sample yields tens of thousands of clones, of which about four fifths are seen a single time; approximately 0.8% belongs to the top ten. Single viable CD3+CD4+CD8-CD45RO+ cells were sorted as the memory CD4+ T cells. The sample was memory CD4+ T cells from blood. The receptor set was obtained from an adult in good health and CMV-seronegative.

The CDR3 coding sequence is TGTGCCAGCAGTCCACCCCCGGTTGGGCTAGCGGGGAACTACGAGCAGTACTTC. Protein sequence: CASSPPPVGLAGNYEQYF. The chain is built from TRBV27 and TRBJ2-7; 9 nucleotides agree with TRBD2. Germline V gene lookup returns CDR1 MNHEY and CDR2 SMNVEV (reference sequence). The CDR3 has 18 residues. The V segment lost 5 bases and the J segment 3 bases; nucleotides outside the gene matches: 17.

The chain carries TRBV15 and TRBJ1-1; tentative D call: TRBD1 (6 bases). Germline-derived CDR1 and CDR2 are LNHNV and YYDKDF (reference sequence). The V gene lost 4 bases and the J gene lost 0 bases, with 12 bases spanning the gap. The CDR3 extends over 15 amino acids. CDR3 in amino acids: CATSTGHSVNTEAFF. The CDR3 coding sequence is TGTGCCACCAGCACGGGACACAGTGTGAACACTGAAGCTTTCTTT.

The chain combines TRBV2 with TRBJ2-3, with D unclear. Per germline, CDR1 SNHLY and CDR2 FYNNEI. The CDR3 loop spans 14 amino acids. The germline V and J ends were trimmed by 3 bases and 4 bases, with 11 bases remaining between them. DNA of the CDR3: TGTGCCAGCAGTGATGAAGGTTTGGCAGATACGCAGTATTTT. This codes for CASSDEGLADTQYF.

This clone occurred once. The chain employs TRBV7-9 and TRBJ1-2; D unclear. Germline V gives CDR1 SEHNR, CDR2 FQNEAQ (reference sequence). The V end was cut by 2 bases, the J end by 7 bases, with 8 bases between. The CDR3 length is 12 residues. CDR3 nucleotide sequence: TGTGCCAGCAGCTTAAGTGGAGGTGGCTACACCTTC. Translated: CASSLSGGGYTF.

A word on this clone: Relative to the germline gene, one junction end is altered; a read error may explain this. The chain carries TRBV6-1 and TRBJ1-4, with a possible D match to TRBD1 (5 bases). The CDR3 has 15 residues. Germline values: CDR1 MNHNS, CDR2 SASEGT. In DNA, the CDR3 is TGTGCCATCAGTGAGGGGCTTATCGGGGTTGAAAAACTGTTTTTT. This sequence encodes CAISEGLIGVEKLFF.

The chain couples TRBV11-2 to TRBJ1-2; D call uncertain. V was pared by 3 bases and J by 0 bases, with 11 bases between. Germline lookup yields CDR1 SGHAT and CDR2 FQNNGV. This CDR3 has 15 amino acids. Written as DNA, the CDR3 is TGTGCCAGCAGCTTCGGATCAGCGTCTAACTATGGCTACACCTTC. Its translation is CASSFGSASNYGYTF.

Here the CDR3 reads CASSRQPGLETQYF. Here the CDR3 DNA reads TGTGCCAGCAGCCGGCAGCCGGGGCTGGAGACCCAGTACTTC. The V gene is TRBV7-7, the J gene TRBJ2-5; D assignment may be TRBD1 or TRBD2 (5 bases each). The CDR3 is 14 residues long. Trimming pared 5 bases from V and 5 bases from J, leaving 15 bases between. Germline V gene data show CDR1 as SSHAT and CDR2 as FNYEAQ (reference sequence).

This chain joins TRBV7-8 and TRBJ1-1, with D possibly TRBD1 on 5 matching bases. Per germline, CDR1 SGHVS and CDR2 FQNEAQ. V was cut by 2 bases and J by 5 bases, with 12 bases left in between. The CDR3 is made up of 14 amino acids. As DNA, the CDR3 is TGTGCCAGCAGCTTATTGGGGGTGGGGACTGAAGCTTTCTTT. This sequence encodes CASSLLGVGTEAFF.

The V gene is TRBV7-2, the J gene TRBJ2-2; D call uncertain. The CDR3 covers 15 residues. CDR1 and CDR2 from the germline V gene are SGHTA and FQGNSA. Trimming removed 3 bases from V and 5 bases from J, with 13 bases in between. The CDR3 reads CASSFGSPGTGELFF. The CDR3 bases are TGTGCCAGCAGCTTCGGGTCTCCTGGAACCGGGGAGCTGTTTTTT.

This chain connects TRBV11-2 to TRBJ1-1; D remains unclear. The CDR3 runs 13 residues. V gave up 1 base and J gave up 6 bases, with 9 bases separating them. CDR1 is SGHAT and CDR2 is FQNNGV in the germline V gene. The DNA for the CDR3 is TGTGCCAGCAGCTTAGGGTTCTTGGCTGAAGCTTTCTTT. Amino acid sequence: CASSLGFLAEAFF.

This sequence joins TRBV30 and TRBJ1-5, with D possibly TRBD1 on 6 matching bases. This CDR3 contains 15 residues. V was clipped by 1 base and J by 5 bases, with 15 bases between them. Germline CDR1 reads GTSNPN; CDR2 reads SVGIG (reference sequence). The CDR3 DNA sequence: TGTGCCTGGAGTGGAGCGGGGGCCCGATATCAGCCCCAGCATTTT. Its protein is CAWSGAGARYQPQHF.

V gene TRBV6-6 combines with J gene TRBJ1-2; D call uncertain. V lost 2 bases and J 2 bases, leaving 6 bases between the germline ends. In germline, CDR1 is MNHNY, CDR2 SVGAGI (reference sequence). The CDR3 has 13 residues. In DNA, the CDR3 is TGTGCCAGCAGTTACGCCGGGAACTATGGCTACACCTTC. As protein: CASSYAGNYGYTF.